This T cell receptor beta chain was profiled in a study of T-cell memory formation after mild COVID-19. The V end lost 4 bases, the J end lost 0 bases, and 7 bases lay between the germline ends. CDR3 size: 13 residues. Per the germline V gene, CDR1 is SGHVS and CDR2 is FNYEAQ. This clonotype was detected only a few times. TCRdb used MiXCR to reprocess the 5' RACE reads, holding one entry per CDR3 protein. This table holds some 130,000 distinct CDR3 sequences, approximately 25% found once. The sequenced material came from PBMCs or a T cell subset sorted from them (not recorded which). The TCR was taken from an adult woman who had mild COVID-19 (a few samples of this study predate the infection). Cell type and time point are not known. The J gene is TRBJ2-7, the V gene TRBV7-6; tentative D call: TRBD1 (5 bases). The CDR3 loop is CASSSDTSYEQYF. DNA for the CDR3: TGTGCCAGCAGCTCGGACACCTCCTACGAGCAGTACTTC.